The rows below give T cell receptor beta chains drawn from one sample of a study of blood T cell repertoires in COVID-19. Here immunoSEQ multiplex PCR was the method, and the copy in TCRdb shows in-frame clones only, minus some. The sample comprises fewer than 350,000 clones, almost 90% of which are singletons, and 1.7% rests with the top ten. Source material: PBMCs or T cells enriched from blood (not recorded which). The receptors come from a woman aged 18-35 years with acute COVID-19. CDR3s include the opening cysteine and the closing phenylalanine or tryptophan. D genes are given only for firm matches. Size is stated for part of the rows, as once, few or many counts, or as a class when the clone is expanded.

>.|TRBV7-9|TRBJ2-7|TRBD1
CASSLTGGTYEQYF
TGTGCCAGCAGCTTAACAGGGGGCACCTACGAGCAGTACTTC
>once|TRBV7-2|TRBJ2-3|TRBD1
CASTHTGGTDTQYF
TGTGCCAGCACGCACACAGGGGGTACAGATACGCAGTATTTT
>.|TRBV11-2|TRBJ2-1|.
CASSIQGPATGNEQFF
TGTGCCAGCAGCATACAGGGACCAGCGACGGGGAATGAGCAGTTCTTC
>.|TRBV4-1|TRBJ1-2|.
CASSQERLGGYTF
TGCGCCAGCAGCCAAGAGCGACTTGGGGGCTACACCTTC
>once|TRBV6-5|TRBJ2-4|.
CASRRTVLAKNIQYF
TGTGCCAGCAGACGGACAGTACTAGCCAAAAACATTCAGTACTTC
>.|TRBV27|TRBJ1-1|TRBD1
CASSGGQPEAFF
TGTGCCAGCAGTGGGGGACAGCCGGAAGCTTTCTTT
>once|TRBV25-1|TRBJ2-3|.
CASTGRKYTDTQYF
TGTGCCAGCACGGGGAGAAAATACACAGATACGCAGTATTTT
>.|TRBV19|TRBJ1-5|.
CASKSEGYSNQPQHF
TGTGCCAGTAAATCGGAGGGGTATAGCAATCAGCCCCAGCATTTT
>.|TRBV4-1|TRBJ2-7|TRBD2
CASSQTGGLAGSTGQYF
TGCGCCAGCAGCCAAACCGGGGGACTAGCGGGGTCTACGGGGCAGTACTTC
>.|TRBV10-3|TRBJ2-3|.
CAISESGGRADTQYF
TGTGCCATCAGTGAGTCGGGGGGTCGGGCAGATACGCAGTATTTT
>.|TRBV7-9|TRBJ2-3|TRBD1
CASSTNRGRITDTQYF
TGTGCCAGCAGCACCAACAGGGGAAGGATCACAGATACGCAGTATTTT
>few|TRBV19|TRBJ1-3|.
CASSIGGSGNTIYF
TGTGCCAGTAGTATCGGGGGCTCTGGAAACACCATATATTTT
>.|TRBV9|TRBJ2-1|.
CASSKRLANNEQFF
TGTGCCAGCAGCAAGCGGCTAGCTAACAATGAGCAGTTCTTC
>once|TRBV18|TRBJ1-6|.
CASSPAGAGYNSPLHF
TGTGCCAGCTCACCAGCGGGAGCGGGCTATAATTCACCCCTCCACTTT
>.|TRBV29-1|TRBJ1-2|TRBD1
CSVTGGDYGYTF
TGCAGCGTTACAGGGGGTGACTATGGCTACACCTTC
>.|TRBV21-1|TRBJ2-7|.
CARLHEQYF
TGTGCCCGCCTACACGAGCAGTACTTC
>.|TRBV18|TRBJ2-7|TRBD2
CASSKPGLAGGLDEQYF
TGTGCCAGCTCAAAACCGGGACTAGCGGGAGGGCTGGACGAGCAGTACTTC
>.|TRBV11-2|TRBJ2-1|TRBD2
CASSLSLAGNEQFF
TGTGCCAGCAGCTTGTCACTAGCGGGCAATGAGCAGTTCTTC
>.|TRBV11-2|TRBJ2-1|.
CASTGELNSYNEQFF
TGTGCCAGCACCGGGGAACTAAACTCCTACAATGAGCAGTTCTTC
>.|TRBV11-2|TRBJ2-7|.
CASSLDRGLDEQYF
TGTGCCAGCAGCTTAGACAGAGGGCTCGACGAGCAGTACTTC
>.|TRBV2|TRBJ2-3|TRBD1
CASRFGTADTQYF
TGTGCCAGCAGATTTGGGACAGCCGATACGCAGTATTTT
>.|TRBV27|TRBJ2-7|.
CASSSGHSYEQYF
TGTGCCAGCAGTTCAGGCCACTCCTACGAGCAGTACTTC
>many|TRBV6-5|TRBJ2-7|TRBD2
CASDHLAGVREQYF
TGTGCCAGCGACCATCTAGCGGGAGTGAGGGAGCAGTACTTC
>.|TRBV7-3|TRBJ1-1|.
CASSLSSGRNTEAFF
TGTGCCAGCAGCTTATCGTCAGGGCGGAACACTGAAGCTTTCTTT
>once|TRBV27|TRBJ1-2|.
CASSFEGYYGYTF
TGTGCCAGCAGTTTTGAGGGATACTATGGCTACACCTTC
>.|TRBV3-1/TRBV3-2|TRBJ2-6|.
CASSQGEWASGANVLTF
TGTGCCAGCAGCCAAGGAGAGTGGGCCTCTGGGGCCAACGTCCTGACTTTC
>.|TRBV7-9|TRBJ1-1|TRBD1
CASSPGTGLGDTEAFF
TGTGCCAGCAGCCCCGGGACAGGGCTGGGGGACACTGAAGCTTTCTTT
>.|TRBV11-2|TRBJ1-2|.
CASSSLHNRPGHRDYGYTF
TGTGCCAGCAGCTCCCTACACAACCGACCGGGACATAGGGACTATGGCTACACCTTC
>.|TRBV9|TRBJ2-1|.
CASSVLGGGYNEQFF
TGTGCCAGCAGCGTACTGGGAGGGGGATACAATGAGCAGTTCTTC
>.|TRBV30|TRBJ2-3|TRBD1
CAWTSFDRGPGTDTQYF
TGTGCCTGGACCTCATTCGACAGGGGGCCAGGGACAGATACGCAGTATTTT
>.|TRBV5-1|TRBJ2-2|.
CASSYGPDGDTGELFF
TGCGCCAGCAGCTATGGACCCGACGGGGACACCGGGGAGCTGTTTTTT
>.|TRBV11-2|TRBJ2-2|.
CASSKKGGTGCGELFF
TGTGCCAGCAGCAAAAAGGGGGGGACGGGCTGCGGGGAGCTGTTTTTT
>.|TRBV6-5|TRBJ2-4|TRBD2
CASSYGGGNIQYF
TGTGCCAGCAGTTACGGCGGGGGAAACATTCAGTACTTC
>.|TRBV30|TRBJ2-5|TRBD1
CAWSGKKGTGVRETQYF
TGTGCCTGGAGTGGAAAAAAGGGGACAGGGGTTCGAGAGACCCAGTACTTC
>once|TRBV5-1|TRBJ1-2|TRBD1
CASSRDRGNYGYTF
TGCGCCAGCAGCAGGGACAGGGGGAACTATGGCTACACCTTC
>.|TRBV7-2|TRBJ1-2|.
CASSLGRSNYGYTF
TGTGCCAGCAGCTTAGGGAGATCTAACTATGGCTACACCTTC
>.|TRBV7-2|TRBJ2-7|TRBD2
CASSLGSGSGQYEQYF
TGTGCCAGCAGCTTAGGAAGTGGTAGCGGGCAGTACGAGCAGTACTTC
>.|TRBV5-1|TRBJ2-5|.
CASSLGTGTGETQYF
TGCGCCAGCAGTCTGGGTACAGGGACGGGGGAGACCCAGTACTTC
>.|TRBV18|TRBJ1-1|TRBD1
CASSIRDRVINRKLFF
TGTGCCAGCTCAATCCGGGACAGGGTTATAAACAGAAAGCTTTTCTTT
>.|TRBV20-1|TRBJ2-7|.
CSASPIYEQYF
TGCAGTGCTAGCCCTATATACGAGCAGTACTTC
>.|TRBV4-1|TRBJ2-1|.
CASSQMQGGRYNEQFF
TGCGCCAGCAGTCAAATGCAGGGGGGACGGTACAATGAGCAGTTCTTC
>.|TRBV5-1|TRBJ2-3|.
CASSLAPDSTDTQYF
TGCGCCAGCAGCTTGGCTCCAGATAGCACAGATACGCAGTATTTT
>.|TRBV5-7|TRBJ1-1|.
CASSLSQSLGFF
TGTGCCAGCAGCTTGAGTCAATCTCTAGGATTCTTT
>.|TRBV9|TRBJ2-7|.
CASSVEDSGSGEQYF
TGTGCCAGCAGCGTAGAGGATAGCGGCTCTGGGGAGCAGTACTTC
>.|TRBV28|TRBJ2-1|TRBD2
CASSIAGGGNEQFF
TGTGCCAGCAGTATTGCGGGAGGAGGCAATGAGCAGTTCTTC
>.|TRBV9|TRBJ2-7|.
CASMGLHYEQYF
TGTGCCAGCATGGGACTTCACTACGAGCAGTACTTC
>.|TRBV4-2|TRBJ1-5|.
CASSQEVPQGNQPQHF
TGTGCCAGCAGCCAAGAAGTCCCCCAGGGCAATCAGCCCCAGCATTTT